This entry lists 13 T cell receptor beta chains sequenced from one sample in a study of blood T cell repertoires in COVID-19. Produced via immunoSEQ multiplex PCR; TCRdb's table is partial and in-frame only. The sample contains about 260,000 clones, about nine tenths of which appear only once. The sequenced sample consisted of peripheral blood. The receptors were sampled from a woman aged 35 to 49 who had recovered from COVID-19.

The CDR3 coding sequence is TGTGCCAGCAGCTCTATAACGACAGGGGGAATTGGCTACACCTTC. Translation gives CASSSITTGGIGYTF. This chain uses TRBV7-2 with TRBJ1-2; 9 bases line up with TRBD1. The CDR3 contains 15 residues. The V gene's germline CDR1 is SGHTA and CDR2 FQGNSA. The V gene end was trimmed by 4 bases and the J gene end by 7 bases; junction bases not matched to a gene: 10.

The chain combines TRBV5-1 with TRBJ1-2; D ambiguous. The V gene's germline CDR1 is SGHRS and CDR2 YFSETQ. V lost 1 base and J 0 bases, leaving 7 bases between the germline ends. CDR3 length: 14 residues. Here the CDR3 reads CASSLLPSNYGYTF. The CDR3 coding sequence is TGCGCCAGCAGCTTGCTTCCGTCTAACTATGGCTACACCTTC.

This chain links TRBV6-5 with TRBJ2-1; the D gene is possibly TRBD1 (6 bases). Deletions cut 6 bases from V and 5 bases from J, with 14 bases between. The CDR3 spans 14 residues. Per the germline V gene, CDR1 is MNHEY and CDR2 is SVGAGI. The CDR3 bases are TGTGCCAGCAGCGGGACAAAACTCGACAATGAGCAGTTCTTC. This encodes CASSGTKLDNEQFF.

This clone occurred once. This chain uses TRBV19 with TRBJ1-2; tentative D call: TRBD1 (6 bases). Trimming stripped 7 bases from V and 3 bases from J, with 18 bases between. This CDR3 has 15 residues. Germline CDR1 and CDR2: LNHDA and SQIVND (reference sequence). As DNA, the CDR3 is TGTGCCAGTACTTCTCTCAAAGGGGGGGACTATGGCTACACCTTC. This sequence encodes CASTSLKGGDYGYTF.

The chain is built from TRBV27 and TRBJ1-1; D may be TRBD1 (5 bases). The germline V and J ends were trimmed by 6 bases and 8 bases, with 16 bases remaining between them. CDR1 is MNHEY, CDR2 SMNVEV, per germline (reference sequence). CDR3 length: 13 amino acids. This CDR3 reads CASSETWGLEAFF. The CDR3 coding sequence is TGTGCCAGCAGCGAAACCTGGGGACTGGAAGCTTTCTTT.

There are a few counts of this clone. As DNA, the CDR3 is TGTGCCAGCAGAAGGCAGGGCGGCTACACCTTC. The encoded protein is CASRRQGGYTF. The chain has TRBV6-5 and TRBJ1-2; perhaps TRBD1 as D (5 bases). The CDR3 sequence is 11 residues long. Trimming removed 6 bases at V and 8 bases at J, with 10 bases between. Per the germline V gene, CDR1 is MNHEY and CDR2 is SVGAGI.

J is TRBJ2-1 and V is TRBV4-1; TRBD2 is a possible D gene (7 bases). V lost 0 bases to trimming and J lost 4 bases, with 16 bases between them. The CDR3 is 17 amino acids. Germline V gene lookup returns CDR1 MGHRA and CDR2 YSYEKL. CDR3 nucleotide sequence: TGCGCCAGCAGCCAAGATGGTAGGGGGGGGAATTACAATGAGCAGTTCTTC. Protein product: CASSQDGRGGNYNEQFF.

This chain joins TRBV6-4 and TRBJ2-1; a possible D gene is TRBD2 (6 bases). The CDR3 extends over 12 amino acids. V shed 0 bases and J shed 9 bases, with 6 bases lying between them. Germline-derived CDR1 and CDR2 are MRHNA and SNTAGT. CDR3 sequence (DNA): TGTGCCAGCAGTGACTCGGGGGGTGAGCAGTTCTTC. Protein sequence: CASSDSGGEQFF.

This chain uses TRBV18 with TRBJ2-5; D not resolved. Trimming took off 6 bases at V and 0 bases at J, with 5 bases between the two ends. The CDR3 has 12 amino acids. CDR1 and CDR2 from the germline V gene are KGHSH and LQKENI. The CDR3 spells CASSPYQETQYF. CDR3 DNA: TGTGCCAGCTCCCCGTACCAAGAGACCCAGTACTTC.

V usage is TRBV5-4 and J usage is TRBJ1-2; D unresolved. The ends were cut back, 3 bases at V and 0 bases at J, with 6 bases in the middle. This CDR3 contains 13 residues. Germline V gene lookup returns CDR1 SGHNT and CDR2 YYREEE (reference sequence). The CDR3 DNA is TGTGCCAGCAGCTCCGGGTCTAACTATGGCTACACCTTC. Translated, it gives CASSSGSNYGYTF.

The V and J genes are TRBV7-2 and TRBJ1-2; D possibly corresponds to TRBD1 (5 bases). The germline gives CDR1 SGHTA, CDR2 FQGNSA. This CDR3 has 14 residues. V dropped 5 bases and J dropped 4 bases, with 14 bases sitting between them. The CDR3, as DNA: TGTGCCAGCAGCCCAGGCCAGGGTCCCTATGGCTACACCTTC. Residues: CASSPGQGPYGYTF.

In this sample, this clone turned up a few times. The chain uses TRBV7-9 and TRBJ2-2, with TRBD1 matching 7 bases. The CDR3 contains 15 residues. Germline V lookup: CDR1 SEHNR, CDR2 FQNEAQ (reference sequence). The ends lost 4 bases at V and 3 bases at J; junction bases unmatched: 5. CDR3 amino acids: CASSSPGQYTGELFF. The CDR3 coding sequence is TGTGCCAGCAGCTCTCCGGGACAGTACACCGGGGAGCTGTTTTTT.

This rearrangement joins TRBV2 to TRBJ2-3; 8 bases agree with TRBD2. The V segment lost 4 bases and the J segment 7 bases; nucleotides outside the gene matches: 4. CDR1 and CDR2 (germline): SNHLY, FYNNEI. There are 13 residues in the CDR3. CDR3 loop: CASSAAGGNTQYF. The CDR3 coding sequence is TGTGCCAGCAGTGCCGCGGGGGGAAATACGCAGTATTTT.